This T cell receptor beta chain derives from a study of blood T cells in healthy people across ages. General study points: A roughly linear fall in TCR beta diversity per million T cells was seen with increasing age.

This CDR3 spans 15 amino acids. Note on this clonotype: Antigen: not known.

A J-beta primer mix and a sample-barcoded 5' primer were used in a second PCR of roughly 6 to 11 cycles. TCRdb ran MiXCR on the 5' RACE reads and lists one entry per CDR3 protein. The repertoire holds some 760,000 distinct CDR3 sequences, with 20% to 25% as singletons. These same records also appear under a second study, on T cells of mothers and their children. This second report adds: Regardless of relatedness, pairs show thymic selection shaping TCR recombination output in a similar manner. Mother-child pairs who were related displayed a slightly higher overlap than unrelated pairs, a difference that was non-significant. The analysis detected no persistent microchimeric T cell clones.

The rearrangement uses TRBV12-3 or TRBV12-4 and TRBJ2-5, with D perhaps matching TRBD1 or TRBD2 (5 bases each). The DNA matches TRBJ2-7 better at its end, which makes the J call doubtful. The origin of this receptor is a boy aged 5-17 years in good health. Sequencing was performed on blood. DNA for the CDR3: TGTGCCAGCAGTCTTTCCGGGACGCCGCCCTACGAGCAGTACTTC. This sequence encodes CASSLSGTPPYEQYF.